These 21 T cell receptor beta chains were sequenced from one sample in a study of blood T cell repertoires in COVID-19. Method: immunoSEQ multiplex PCR; TCRdb's copy keeps in-frame clones and lacks some. The sample carries roughly 160,000 clones, about 80% recorded once. Sequencing input: peripheral blood. The origin of the receptors is a man between 65 and 79 years old with active or convalescent COVID-19.

CDR3 loop: CASSSGTGGDQPQHF. CDR3 bases: TGTGCCAGCAGTTCCGGGACAGGGGGGGATCAGCCCCAGCATTTT. J is TRBJ1-5 and V is TRBV28; 11 bases match TRBD1. This CDR3 spans 15 amino acids. The germline CDR1 and CDR2 sequences are MDHEN and SYDVKM. Trimming removed 4 bases from V and 5 bases from J; junction bases left unmatched: 4. Complete variable domain (other parts from reference TRBV28 and TRBJ1-5): DVKVTQSSRYLVKRTGEKVFLECVQDMDHENMFWYRQDPGLGLRLIYFSYDVKMKEKGDIPEGYSVSREKKERFSLILESASTNQTSMYLCASSSGTGGDQPQHFGDGTRLSIL.

The rearrangement uses TRBV5-1 and TRBJ1-1; D remains unclear. The V end lost 3 bases, the J end lost 1 base, and 10 bases lay between the germline ends. CDR3 length: 14 amino acids. The germline gives CDR1 SGHRS, CDR2 YFSETQ. The CDR3 region has the DNA TGCGCCAGCAGCTCCACCGCGGGGAACACTGAAGCTTTCTTT. It is translated as CASSSTAGNTEAFF.

The chain carries TRBV7-9 and TRBJ1-1, with D perhaps matching TRBD1 (5 bases). V lost 7 bases, J lost 10 bases, and 16 bases lay in between. The germline V gene has CDR1 SEHNR and CDR2 FQNEAQ (reference sequence). The CDR3 loop spans 12 amino acids. The CDR3 DNA is TGTGCCAGCAACCACGCCGGGACTCCAGCTTTCTTT. This encodes CASNHAGTPAFF.

The V and J genes are TRBV14 and TRBJ1-5, with D uncertain. CDR1 is SGHDN and CDR2 is FVKESK in the germline V gene. V gave up 1 base and J gave up 5 bases, with 6 bases separating them. The CDR3 runs to 13 residues. CDR3 coding DNA: TGTGCCAGCAGCCAAGGACTTTATCAGCCCCAGCATTTT. As protein: CASSQGLYQPQHF.

There are a few counts of this clone. V and J are TRBV9 and TRBJ1-6, with 8 bases aligning to TRBD1. Germline-derived CDR1 and CDR2 are SGDLS and YYNGEE. The junction had 5 bases not matched to a gene; V was cut back by 4 bases and J by 8 bases. The CDR3 covers 14 residues. Here the CDR3 reads CASSLRQGHSPLHF. In DNA form, the CDR3 reads TGTGCCAGCAGCCTTCGACAGGGGCATTCACCCCTCCACTTT.

This rearrangement joins TRBV11-2 to TRBJ2-1; maybe TRBD2 (5 bases). The V gene lost 11 bases and the J gene lost 8 bases, with 19 bases spanning the gap. This CDR3 spans 13 amino acids. CDR1 and CDR2 from the germline V gene are SGHAT and FQNNGV. CDR3 bases: TGTGCCGGCGGGCCCACAGTTCGAGATGAGCAGTTCTTC. It is translated as CAGGPTVRDEQFF.

The V and J genes are TRBV19 and TRBJ1-6; 8 bases match TRBD1. CDR1 and CDR2 (germline): LNHDA, SQIVND (reference sequence). This CDR3 contains 16 residues. V trimming: 5 bases; J trimming: 7 bases; junction bases outside the gene matches: 10. The CDR3 nucleotides read TGTGCCAGTAGTGGGACAGGTGGCCGAGGGAATTCACCCCTCCACTTT. Amino acid sequence: CASSGTGGRGNSPLHF. The whole variable domain, remainder taken from reference TRBV19 and TRBJ1-6, is DGGITQSPKYLFRKEGQNVTLSCEQNLNHDAMYWYRQDPGQGLRLIYYSQIVNDFQKGDIAEGYSVSREKKESFPLTVTSAQKNPTAFYLCASSGTGGRGNSPLHFGNGTRLTVT.

This clone was counted a single time. This chain joins TRBV27 and TRBJ2-3; TRBD2 is a possible D gene (5 bases). The CDR3 length is 14 residues. Germline V lookup: CDR1 MNHEY, CDR2 SMNVEV (reference sequence). Between the trimmed V and J ends, which lost 5 bases and 5 bases, there was a span of 14 bases. This chain's CDR3 is CASSPRATRDTQYF. The CDR3, as DNA: TGTGCCAGCAGTCCGCGGGCGACGAGAGATACGCAGTATTTT.

This chain joins TRBV5-1 and TRBJ2-2; no clear D. The length of the CDR3 is 15 residues. V was trimmed by 4 bases and J by 1 base, leaving 11 bases between them. Germline assignment: CDR1 SGHRS and CDR2 YFSETQ. The DNA for the CDR3 is TGCGCCAGCAGCCCTTATAGAAGGAACACCGGGGAGCTGTTTTTT. The encoded protein is CASSPYRRNTGELFF.

A few counts support this clone. The chain combines TRBV7-2 with TRBJ1-2; TRBD1 matches 10 bases. There are 15 residues in the CDR3. The J segment lost 7 bases and the V segment lost 1 base, leaving 6 bases of the junction unmatched. Germline V gene sequence: CDR1 SGHTA, CDR2 FQGNSA. CDR3 amino acids: CASSLEGTGEGGYTF. In DNA form, the CDR3 reads TGTGCCAGCAGCTTAGAAGGGACAGGGGAGGGTGGCTACACCTTC.

V gene TRBV27 combines with J gene TRBJ1-2, with TRBD1 matching 7 bases. The CDR3 is 15 residues long. V lost 8 bases and J lost 2; bases outside the gene matches: 11. Germline V lookup: CDR1 MNHEY, CDR2 SMNVEV (reference sequence). The CDR3 protein is CASRGEGAGNYGYTF. CDR3 nucleotides: TGTGCCAGCCGAGGCGAGGGGGCAGGGAACTATGGCTACACCTTC.

The V call is TRBV28, the J call TRBJ2-6; the match to TRBD1 covers 8 bases. V lost 7 bases and J lost 4; bases outside the gene matches: 12. The CDR3 extends over 17 amino acids. Germline V gene sequence: CDR1 MDHEN, CDR2 SYDVKM. CDR3 residues: CASNSGTGPRGANVLTF. In DNA form, the CDR3 reads TGTGCCAGCAATTCCGGGACAGGACCTCGGGGGGCCAACGTCCTGACTTTC.

The CDR3 loop reads CASSQAQFTEAFF. The DNA of the CDR3 is TGTGCCAGCAGCCAAGCTCAGTTCACTGAAGCTTTCTTT. This chain uses TRBV14 with TRBJ1-1; D remains unclear. The length of the CDR3 is 13 residues. Germline CDR1 SGHDN, CDR2 FVKESK. Trimming pared 1 base from V and 4 bases from J, leaving 7 bases between.

V gene TRBV4-3 combines with J gene TRBJ2-3; 9 nucleotides align to TRBD1. CDR3 length equals 15 residues. From germline, CDR1 is LGHNA and CDR2 YSLEER. The J segment lost 2 bases and the V segment lost 4 bases, leaving 4 bases of the junction unmatched. Here the CDR3 DNA reads TGCGCCAGCAGCCGGGACAGGGCCTACACAGATACGCAGTATTTT. This codes for CASSRDRAYTDTQYF.

This chain links TRBV28 with TRBJ2-7; D is ambiguous. CDR1 is MDHEN and CDR2 is SYDVKM in the germline V gene. This CDR3 region has 12 residues. Trimming removed 5 bases from V and 4 bases from J, with 9 bases in between. CDR3: CASSQKNYEQYF. The CDR3 nucleotides are TGTGCCAGCAGTCAAAAAAATTACGAGCAGTACTTC. The whole variable domain, remainder taken from reference TRBV28 and TRBJ2-7, is DVKVTQSSRYLVKRTGEKVFLECVQDMDHENMFWYRQDPGLGLRLIYFSYDVKMKEKGDIPEGYSVSREKKERFSLILESASTNQTSMYLCASSQKNYEQYFGPGTRLTVT.

J is TRBJ1-1 and V is TRBV6-4; a possible D gene is TRBD1 (6 bases). Trimming shortened V by 3 bases and J by 1 base, and 6 bases separated the two germline ends. CDR3 length: 13 amino acids. Germline assignment: CDR1 MRHNA and CDR2 SNTAGT. The CDR3 coding sequence is TGTGCCAGCAGTGAGACAGGGAACACTGAAGCTTTCTTT. Translated, it gives CASSETGNTEAFF.

The chain has TRBV28 and TRBJ1-5; no definite D call. The V and J ends lost 6 bases and 4 bases respectively, with 7 bases between them. CDR1 is MDHEN, CDR2 SYDVKM, per germline. This CDR3 has 12 amino acids. CDR3 sequence (DNA): TGTGCCAGCAGGGCTTCAAATCAGCCCCAGCATTTT. Its protein is CASRASNQPQHF.

The chain joins TRBV19 to TRBJ2-7; possibly TRBD2 for D (5 bases). With 7 bases removed from V and 7 bases from J, the gap between germline ends came to 20 bases. This CDR3 is built from 14 residues. Per the germline V gene, CDR1 is LNHDA and CDR2 is SQIVND (reference sequence). The CDR3 DNA reads as TGTGCCAGTAACTCTAACTGGCGGACTGATGAGCAGTACTTC. This encodes CASNSNWRTDEQYF. The variable domain in full, with the rest retrieved from reference TRBV19 and TRBJ2-7, is DGGITQSPKYLFRKEGQNVTLSCEQNLNHDAMYWYRQDPGQGLRLIYYSQIVNDFQKGDIAEGYSVSREKKESFPLTVTSAQKNPTAFYLCASNSNWRTDEQYFGPGTRLTVT.

The chain has TRBV7-9 and TRBJ2-3, with TRBD2 matching over 8 bases. CDR3 length equals 14 residues. CDR1 is SEHNR, CDR2 FQNEAQ, per germline (reference sequence). J was trimmed by 5 bases and V by 5 bases; bases with no gene match: 6. CDR3 in DNA: TGTGCCAGCAGCAACCTCCGGGGGGGAGATACGCAGTATTTT. Amino acid sequence: CASSNLRGGDTQYF.

This rearrangement joins TRBV7-9 to TRBJ1-1, with 9 bases identical to TRBD1. Looked up from germline, CDR1 is SEHNR and CDR2 is FQNEAQ (reference sequence). V dropped 6 bases and J dropped 11; count of bases not matched to a gene: 4. CDR3 size: 11 residues. CDR3 sequence (DNA): TGTGCCAGCAGTCGGGACAGGGTCGCTTTCTTT. It yields the protein CASSRDRVAFF.

This clone was seen only once. The chain carries TRBV9 and TRBJ1-1; 7 positions agree with TRBD1. The CDR3 has 16 residues. V shed 2 bases and J 5 bases; nucleotides not matched to a gene: 12. Germline-derived CDR1 and CDR2 are SGDLS and YYNGEE. The CDR3 DNA reads TGTGCCAGCAGCGTTCACCACCAGGGGGGAGCGACTGAAGCTTTCTTT. Translating it yields CASSVHHQGGATEAFF.